Below, one T cell receptor beta chain is given with its context. Its antigen is currently unknown. This CDR3 comprises 15 residues. V was pared by 3 bases and J by 0 bases, with 2 bases of the junction left unmatched. From germline, CDR1 is SGHNT and CDR2 YENEEA. This entry is derived from a study of cytomegalovirus exposure and HLA in healthy donors. Whole-study findings and limits: The study put 150 or so TCR beta chains on its list as cytomegalovirus-associated.

The PCR employed 60 Vbeta primers together with 13 Jbeta primers. Sequencing used immunoSEQ multiplex PCR; TCRdb keeps in-frame clones, though not all of them. The sample holds about 110,000 clones, less than 85% seen once. The sample comprised PBMCs. The clonotype comes from a man under 40 in good health and CMV-seropositive. V gene TRBV11-3 combines with J gene TRBJ2-3, with TRBD2 matching over 8 bases. CDR3 in DNA: TGTGCCAGCAGCTTGGGCGGGGGGAGCACAGATACGCAGTATTTT. Translating gives CASSLGGGSTDTQYF.